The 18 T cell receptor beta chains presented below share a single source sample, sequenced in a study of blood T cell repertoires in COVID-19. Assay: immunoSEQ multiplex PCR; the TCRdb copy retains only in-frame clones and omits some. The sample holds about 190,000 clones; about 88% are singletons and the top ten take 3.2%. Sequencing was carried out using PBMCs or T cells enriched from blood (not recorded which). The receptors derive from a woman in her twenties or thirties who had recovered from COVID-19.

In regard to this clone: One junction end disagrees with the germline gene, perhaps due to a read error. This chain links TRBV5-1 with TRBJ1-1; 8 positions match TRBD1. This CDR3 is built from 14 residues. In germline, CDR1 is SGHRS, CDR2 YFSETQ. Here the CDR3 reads CASTLSGGHTEAFF. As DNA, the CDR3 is TGCGCCAGCACCTTGTCAGGGGGCCACACTGAAGCTTTCTTT.

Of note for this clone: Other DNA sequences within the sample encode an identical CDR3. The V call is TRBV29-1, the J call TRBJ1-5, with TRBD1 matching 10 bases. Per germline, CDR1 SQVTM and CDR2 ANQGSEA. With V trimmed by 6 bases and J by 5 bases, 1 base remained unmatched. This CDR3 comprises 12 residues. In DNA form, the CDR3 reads TGCAGCGTCGGGACAGGGGATCAGCCCCAGCATTTT. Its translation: CSVGTGDQPQHF.

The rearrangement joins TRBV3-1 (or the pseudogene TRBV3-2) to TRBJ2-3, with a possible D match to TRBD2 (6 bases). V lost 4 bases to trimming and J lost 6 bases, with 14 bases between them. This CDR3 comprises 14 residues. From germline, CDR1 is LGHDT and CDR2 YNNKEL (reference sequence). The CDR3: CASSRPGVADTQYF. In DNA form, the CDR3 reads TGTGCCAGCAGCCGGCCGGGAGTGGCGGATACGCAGTATTTT.

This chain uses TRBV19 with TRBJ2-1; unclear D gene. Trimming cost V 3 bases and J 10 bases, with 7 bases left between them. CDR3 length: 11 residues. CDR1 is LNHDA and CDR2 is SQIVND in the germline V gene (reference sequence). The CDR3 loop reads CASSIPSEQFF. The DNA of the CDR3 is TGTGCCAGTAGTATTCCTTCGGAGCAGTTCTTC.

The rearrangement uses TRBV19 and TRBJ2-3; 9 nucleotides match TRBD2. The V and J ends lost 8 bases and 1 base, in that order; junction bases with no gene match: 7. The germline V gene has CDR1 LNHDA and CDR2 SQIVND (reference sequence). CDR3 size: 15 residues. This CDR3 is CASGSSGAGTDTQYF. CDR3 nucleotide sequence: TGTGCCAGTGGATCTAGCGGGGCGGGCACAGATACGCAGTATTTT.

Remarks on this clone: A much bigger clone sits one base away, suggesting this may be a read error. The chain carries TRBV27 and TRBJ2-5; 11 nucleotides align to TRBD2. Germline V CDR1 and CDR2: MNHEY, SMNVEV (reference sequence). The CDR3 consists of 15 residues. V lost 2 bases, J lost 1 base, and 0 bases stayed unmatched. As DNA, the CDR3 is TGTGCCAGCAGTTTAACTAGCGGGGGCCAAGAGACCCAGTACTTC. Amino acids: CASSLTSGGQETQYF.

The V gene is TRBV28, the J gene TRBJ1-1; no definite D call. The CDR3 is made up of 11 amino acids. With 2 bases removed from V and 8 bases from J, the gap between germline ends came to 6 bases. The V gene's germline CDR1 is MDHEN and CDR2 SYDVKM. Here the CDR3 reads CASSLEQEAFF. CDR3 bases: TGTGCCAGCAGTTTAGAACAGGAAGCTTTCTTT.

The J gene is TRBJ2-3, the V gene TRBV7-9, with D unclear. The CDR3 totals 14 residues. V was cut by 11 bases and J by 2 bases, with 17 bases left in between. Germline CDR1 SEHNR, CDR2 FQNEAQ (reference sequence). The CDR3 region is CAAPGGSPTDTQYF. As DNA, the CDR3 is TGTGCCGCCCCAGGTGGCAGCCCCACAGATACGCAGTATTTT.

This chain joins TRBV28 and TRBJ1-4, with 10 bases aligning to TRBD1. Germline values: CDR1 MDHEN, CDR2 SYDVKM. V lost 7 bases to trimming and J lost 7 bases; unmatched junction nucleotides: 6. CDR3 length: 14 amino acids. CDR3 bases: TGTGCCAGCACCTCCGGGACAGGGGTTGAAAAACTGTTTTTT. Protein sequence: CASTSGTGVEKLFF.

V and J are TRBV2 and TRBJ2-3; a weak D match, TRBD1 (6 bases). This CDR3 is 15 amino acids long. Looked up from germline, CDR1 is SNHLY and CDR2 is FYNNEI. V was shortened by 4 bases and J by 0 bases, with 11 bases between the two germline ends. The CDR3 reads CASSAWGQSTDTQYF. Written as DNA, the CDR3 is TGTGCCAGCAGTGCTTGGGGACAAAGCACAGATACGCAGTATTTT.

CDR3 in amino acids: CASAPRTRGEQYF. The DNA for the CDR3 is TGTGCCAGTGCCCCCCGGACTAGGGGCGAGCAGTACTTC. The V call is TRBV19, the J call TRBJ2-7; 7 nucleotides agree with TRBD2. CDR3 length: 13 amino acids. Losses at the gene ends were 8 bases for V and 6 bases for J; bases not matched to a gene: 10. Germline V gene sequence: CDR1 LNHDA, CDR2 SQIVND (reference sequence).

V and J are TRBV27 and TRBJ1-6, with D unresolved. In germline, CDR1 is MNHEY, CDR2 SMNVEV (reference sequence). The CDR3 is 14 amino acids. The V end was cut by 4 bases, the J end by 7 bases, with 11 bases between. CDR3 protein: CASSSPGRNSPLHF. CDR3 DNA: TGTGCCAGCAGTTCCCCCGGTCGGAATTCACCCCTCCACTTT.

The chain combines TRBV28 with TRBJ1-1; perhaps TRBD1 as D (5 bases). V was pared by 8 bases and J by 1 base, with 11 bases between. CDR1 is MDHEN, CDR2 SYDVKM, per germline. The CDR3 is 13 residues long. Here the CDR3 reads CASLGGPNTEAFF. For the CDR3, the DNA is TGTGCCAGCTTGGGGGGACCGAACACTGAAGCTTTCTTT.

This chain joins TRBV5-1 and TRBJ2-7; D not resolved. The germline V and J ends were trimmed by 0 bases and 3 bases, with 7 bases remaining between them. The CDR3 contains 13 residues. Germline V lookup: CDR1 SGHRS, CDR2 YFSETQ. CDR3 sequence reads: CASSLALYYEQYF. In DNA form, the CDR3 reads TGCGCCAGCAGCTTGGCCCTGTACTACGAGCAGTACTTC.

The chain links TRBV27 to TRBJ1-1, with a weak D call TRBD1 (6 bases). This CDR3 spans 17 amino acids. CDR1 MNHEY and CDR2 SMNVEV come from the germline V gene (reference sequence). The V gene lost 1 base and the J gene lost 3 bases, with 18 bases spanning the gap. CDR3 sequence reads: CASSLLRGAGVHTEAFF. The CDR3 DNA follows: TGTGCCAGCAGTTTATTAAGGGGGGCGGGGGTTCACACTGAAGCTTTCTTT.

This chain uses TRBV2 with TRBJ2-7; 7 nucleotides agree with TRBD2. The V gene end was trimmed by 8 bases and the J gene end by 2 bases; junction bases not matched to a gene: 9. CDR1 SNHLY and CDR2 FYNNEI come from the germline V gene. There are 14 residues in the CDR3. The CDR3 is CASRGRESAYEQYF. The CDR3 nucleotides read TGTGCCAGCCGCGGGCGGGAGTCGGCCTACGAGCAGTACTTC. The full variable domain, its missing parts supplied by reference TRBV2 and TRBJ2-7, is EPEVTQTPSHQVTQMGQEVILRCVPISNHLYFYWYRQILGQKVEFLVSFYNNEISEKSEIFDDQFSVERPDGSNFTLKIRSTKLEDSAMYFCASRGRESAYEQYFGPGTRLTVT.

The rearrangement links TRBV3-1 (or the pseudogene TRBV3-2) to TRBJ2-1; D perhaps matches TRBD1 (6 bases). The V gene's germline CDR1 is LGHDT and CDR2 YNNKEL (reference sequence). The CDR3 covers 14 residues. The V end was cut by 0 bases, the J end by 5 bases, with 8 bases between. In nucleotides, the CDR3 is TGTGCCAGCAGCCAAGATTACAGGGACAATGAGCAGTTCTTC. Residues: CASSQDYRDNEQFF.

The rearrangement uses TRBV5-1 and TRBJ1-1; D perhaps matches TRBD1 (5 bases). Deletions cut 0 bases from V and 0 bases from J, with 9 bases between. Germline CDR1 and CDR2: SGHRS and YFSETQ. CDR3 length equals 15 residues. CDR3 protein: CASSLGAGMNTEAFF. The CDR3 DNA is TGCGCCAGCAGCTTGGGAGCAGGGATGAACACTGAAGCTTTCTTT.